The 22 T cell receptor beta chains below all came from one sample that was sequenced in a study of cytomegalovirus exposure and HLA in healthy donors. PCR employed 60 Vbeta and 13 Jbeta primers. The method was immunoSEQ multiplex PCR; TCRdb's version includes in-frame clones alone and lacks a portion of them. The sample carries 150,000 to 200,000 clones, around 84% recorded once. The sequenced sample was PBMCs. Receptors originate from a young man in good health and CMV-seropositive.

The V and J genes are TRBV5-4 and TRBJ1-1; D is possibly TRBD1 (5 bases). Germline V gene data show CDR1 as SGHNT and CDR2 as YYREEE (reference sequence). This CDR3 comprises 13 residues. V was clipped by 7 bases and J by 3 bases, with 13 bases between them. The CDR3 here is CASSRGEDTEAFF. The CDR3 DNA reads as TGTGCCAGCTCGCGGGGGGAGGACACTGAAGCTTTCTTT.

This clone was counted only a few times. CDR3 sequence: CASSYSGAGNTIYF. The DNA of the CDR3 is TGTGCCAGCAGTTACTCGGGAGCCGGAAACACCATATATTTT. The chain combines TRBV6-5 with TRBJ1-3; no clear D gene. Germline CDR1 is MNHEY and CDR2 is SVGAGI. V shed 0 bases and J shed 4 bases, with 7 bases lying between them. This CDR3 region has 14 residues.

This clone has only a few counts. The chain links TRBV6-6 to TRBJ2-7, with D maybe TRBD2 (6 bases). V lost 0 bases and J 2 bases, leaving 11 bases between the germline ends. This CDR3 has 15 amino acids. Per germline, CDR1 MNHNY and CDR2 SVGAGI (reference sequence). CDR3 in amino acids: CASSYSATSAYEQYF. In nucleotides, the CDR3 is TGTGCCAGCAGTTACTCGGCGACTAGTGCCTACGAGCAGTACTTC.

The V gene is TRBV20-1, the J gene TRBJ1-2; a weak D match, TRBD1 (6 bases). The germline gives CDR1 DFQATT, CDR2 SNEGSKA (reference sequence). Deletions cut 3 bases from V and 5 bases from J, with 7 bases between. The CDR3 runs 11 residues. CDR3 loop: CSASQGYGYTF. The CDR3 DNA reads TGCAGTGCTAGTCAGGGGTATGGCTACACCTTC.

V usage is TRBV27 and J usage is TRBJ2-2; perhaps TRBD2 as D (5 bases). This CDR3 region has 15 residues. Germline values: CDR1 MNHEY, CDR2 SMNVEV (reference sequence). V was clipped by 3 bases and J by 4 bases, with 12 bases between them. The CDR3 bases are TGTGCCAGCAGTTTGGGTCTAGCAGGCACCGGGGAGCTGTTTTTT. Protein: CASSLGLAGTGELFF.

The chain uses TRBV7-2 and TRBJ2-2; the D gene is possibly TRBD1 (7 bases). The CDR3 contains 16 residues. Germline V gene data show CDR1 as SGHTA and CDR2 as FQGNSA. V gave up 2 bases and J gave up 4 bases, with 14 bases separating them. The CDR3 bases are TGTGCCAGCAGCTTATCGGAGGGGGCAAGCACCGGGGAGCTGTTTTTT. This encodes CASSLSEGASTGELFF.

Of note for this clone: Additional DNA sequences in this sample encode the identical CDR3. The V and J genes are TRBV5-4 and TRBJ2-5; a possible D gene is TRBD1 (6 bases). Germline-derived CDR1 and CDR2 are SGHNT and YYREEE (reference sequence). Trimming removed 2 bases at V and 2 bases at J, with 7 bases between. The CDR3 spans 13 residues. The CDR3 here is CASSLGQQETQYF. The CDR3 bases are TGTGCCAGCAGCTTAGGACAGCAAGAGACCCAGTACTTC.

This chain links TRBV27 with TRBJ2-2; D unresolved. The CDR3 is 13 residues long. Germline V gene sequence: CDR1 MNHEY, CDR2 SMNVEV (reference sequence). V lost 5 bases and J 5 bases, leaving 9 bases between the germline ends. The CDR3 DNA follows: TGTGCCAGCAGTCCACGACTTACCGGGGAGCTGTTTTTT. Amino acids: CASSPRLTGELFF.

This chain uses TRBV11-2 with TRBJ2-1; 8 nucleotides line up with TRBD2. The germline V gene encodes CDR1 SGHAT and CDR2 FQNNGV. The ends lost 2 bases at V and 0 bases at J; junction bases unmatched: 6. The CDR3 spans 17 residues. CDR3 sequence: CASSLTLAGISYNEQFF. CDR3 DNA sequence: TGTGCCAGCAGCTTAACCTTAGCGGGAATCTCCTACAATGAGCAGTTCTTC.

This sequence joins TRBV9 and TRBJ2-3; 10 nucleotides agree with TRBD2. The V gene end was trimmed by 3 bases and the J gene end by 4 bases; junction bases not matched to a gene: 32. Germline loops: CDR1 SGDLS, CDR2 YYNGEE. This CDR3 contains 24 residues. The CDR3 is CASSASILPIISGRALPEADTQYF. The CDR3 nucleotides are TGTGCCAGCAGCGCGAGTATCCTCCCGATCATAAGCGGGAGGGCCCTTCCAGAGGCAGATACGCAGTATTTT.

The chain carries TRBV27 and TRBJ2-1; no definite D call. Trimming left V 6 bases short and J 3 bases short, with 12 bases between. Germline values: CDR1 MNHEY, CDR2 SMNVEV (reference sequence). The CDR3 sequence is 14 residues long. In DNA form, the CDR3 reads TGTGCCAGCAGCACGATGGTCGGCTACAATGAGCAGTTCTTC. Residues: CASSTMVGYNEQFF.

The chain recombines TRBV7-2 with TRBJ2-7; TRBD1 might be the D (5 bases). This CDR3 has 13 residues. Germline assignment: CDR1 SGHTA and CDR2 FQGNSA. V was cut by 5 bases and J by 2 bases, with 10 bases left in between. CDR3 DNA sequence: TGTGCCAGCAGCCCCCCAGGGCCCTACGAGCAGTACTTC. Protein sequence: CASSPPGPYEQYF.

A word on this clone: This sample also contains other DNA sequences that code for the same CDR3. The chain uses TRBV19 and TRBJ2-7; TRBD2 might be the D (6 bases). This CDR3 is built from 13 residues. Germline V gene data show CDR1 as LNHDA and CDR2 as SQIVND (reference sequence). CDR3 in amino acids: CASRDLLSYEQYF. The CDR3 nucleotides are TGTGCTAGCCGGGACTTACTTTCCTACGAGCAGTACTTC.

The rearrangement uses TRBV4-1 and TRBJ2-1, with 8 bases fitting TRBD2. Germline-derived CDR1 and CDR2 are MGHRA and YSYEKL. The V segment lost 6 bases and the J segment 0 bases; nucleotides outside the gene matches: 4. The CDR3 is 15 residues long. The CDR3 DNA sequence: TGCGCCAGCAGACTGAGCGGGAGCTCCTACAATGAGCAGTTCTTC. The encoded protein is CASRLSGSSYNEQFF.

This chain links TRBV6-6 with TRBJ2-3, with 10 bases lining up with TRBD2. Germline CDR1 MNHNY, CDR2 SVGAGI (reference sequence). V was clipped by 0 bases and J by 5 bases; unmatched bases: 5. The CDR3 runs to 16 residues. DNA of the CDR3: TGTGCCAGCAGTTACTCGAGAGCGGGAGGGGTAGATACGCAGTATTTT. Translating it yields CASSYSRAGGVDTQYF.

The V call is TRBV5-1, the J call TRBJ2-2; the match to TRBD1 covers 8 bases. The germline V gene has CDR1 SGHRS and CDR2 YFSETQ. There are 15 residues in the CDR3. The V segment lost 4 bases and the J segment 0 bases; nucleotides outside the gene matches: 2. Written as DNA, the CDR3 is TGCGCCAGCAGCCAGGACAGGGCGAACACCGGGGAGCTGTTTTTT. Translating it yields CASSQDRANTGELFF.

This chain joins TRBV9 and TRBJ2-1, with 13 bases lining up with TRBD2. In germline, CDR1 is SGDLS, CDR2 YYNGEE. The CDR3 has 15 residues. V dropped 2 bases and J dropped 4; count of bases not matched to a gene: 0. CDR3 sequence (DNA): TGTGCCAGCAGCGTGACTAGCGGGGGGTACAATGAGCAGTTCTTC. Translating it yields CASSVTSGGYNEQFF.

V and J are TRBV27 and TRBJ2-1, with 10 bases fitting TRBD2. The ends lost 4 bases at V and 4 bases at J; junction bases unmatched: 4. From germline, CDR1 is MNHEY and CDR2 SMNVEV (reference sequence). The CDR3 length is 15 residues. This CDR3 reads CASSSGLAVYNEQFF. The CDR3 DNA follows: TGTGCCAGCAGTTCCGGACTAGCGGTTTACAATGAGCAGTTCTTC.

This clone was recorded only once. The rearrangement links TRBV5-1 to TRBJ1-5; TRBD1 agrees at 7 bases. Germline V gene data show CDR1 as SGHRS and CDR2 as YFSETQ. The CDR3 sequence is 15 residues long. Trimming at V came to 4 bases and at J to 0 bases, leaving 4 bases not matched to a gene. CDR3 loop: CASSPWDSSNQPQHF. CDR3 in DNA: TGCGCCAGCAGCCCCTGGGACAGTAGCAATCAGCCCCAGCATTTT.

Of note for this clone: One junction end disagrees with the germline gene, perhaps due to a read error. The rearrangement uses TRBV11-1 and TRBJ2-7; 9 bases are shared with TRBD2. Looked up from germline, CDR1 is SGHAT and CDR2 is FQDESV (reference sequence). This CDR3 spans 13 amino acids. The CDR3 region is CASGFSGGYEQYF. Written as DNA, the CDR3 is TGTGCCAGCGGCTTTAGCGGGGGCTACGAGCAGTACTTC.

The genes are TRBV27 and TRBJ2-7, with 7 positions matching TRBD1. V lost 4 bases to trimming and J lost 3 bases; unmatched junction nucleotides: 9. The length of the CDR3 is 15 residues. Germline V gives CDR1 MNHEY, CDR2 SMNVEV (reference sequence). In DNA, the CDR3 is TGTGCCAGCAGTTCGAACAGGGGTGGGGGCTACGAGCAGTACTTC. Protein: CASSSNRGGGYEQYF.

With regard to this clone: The junction departs from the called germline gene at one end, perhaps through a read error. The chain employs TRBV4-1 and TRBJ2-2, with 8 bases that match TRBD2. The germline V gene encodes CDR1 MGHRA and CDR2 YSYEKL. The length of the CDR3 is 13 residues. The DNA of the CDR3 is TGCGCCAGCAGCCAAATAGCGGGATGGGGAGCTGTTTTT. As protein: CASSQIAGWGAVF.